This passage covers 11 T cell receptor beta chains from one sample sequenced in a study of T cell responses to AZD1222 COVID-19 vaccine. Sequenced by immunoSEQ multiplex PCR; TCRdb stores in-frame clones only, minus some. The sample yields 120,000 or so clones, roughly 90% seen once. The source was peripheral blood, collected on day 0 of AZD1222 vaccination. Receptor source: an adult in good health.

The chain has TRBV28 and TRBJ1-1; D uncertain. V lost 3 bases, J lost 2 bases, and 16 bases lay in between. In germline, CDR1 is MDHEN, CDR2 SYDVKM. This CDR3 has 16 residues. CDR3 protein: CASSFEMGSGNTEAFF. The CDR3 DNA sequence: TGTGCCAGCAGTTTCGAAATGGGGTCTGGTAACACTGAAGCTTTCTTT.

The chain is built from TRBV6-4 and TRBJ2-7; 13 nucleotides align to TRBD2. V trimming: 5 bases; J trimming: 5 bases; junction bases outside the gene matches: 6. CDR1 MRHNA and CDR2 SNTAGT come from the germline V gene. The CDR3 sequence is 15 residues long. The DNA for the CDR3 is TGTGCCAGCAGTTTAGGACTAGCGGGAGTCAACGAGCAGTACTTC. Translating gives CASSLGLAGVNEQYF.

CDR3 DNA: TGTGCCAGTAGTGAACGGGAGGACACTGAAGCTTTCTTT. It codes for CASSEREDTEAFF. The rearrangement joins TRBV19 to TRBJ1-1; D is uncertain. This CDR3 is 13 amino acids long. Germline V gives CDR1 LNHDA, CDR2 SQIVND (reference sequence). Trimming pared 5 bases from V and 3 bases from J, leaving 10 bases between.

The chain's CDR3 is CASSLLGQGVHKLFF. Here the CDR3 DNA reads TGTGCCAGCAGTCTCCTGGGACAGGGAGTTCACAAACTGTTTTTT. The chain links TRBV27 to TRBJ1-4; TRBD1 matches 9 bases. Germline values: CDR1 MNHEY, CDR2 SMNVEV (reference sequence). V lost 5 bases and J lost 11; bases outside the gene matches: 12. The CDR3 is made up of 15 amino acids.

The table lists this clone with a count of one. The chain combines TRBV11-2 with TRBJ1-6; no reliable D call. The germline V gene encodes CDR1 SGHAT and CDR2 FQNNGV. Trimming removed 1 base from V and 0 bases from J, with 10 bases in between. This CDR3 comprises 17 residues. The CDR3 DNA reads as TGTGCCAGCAGCTTAGGTTTGACGAGCTCCTATAATTCACCCCTCCACTTT. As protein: CASSLGLTSSYNSPLHF.

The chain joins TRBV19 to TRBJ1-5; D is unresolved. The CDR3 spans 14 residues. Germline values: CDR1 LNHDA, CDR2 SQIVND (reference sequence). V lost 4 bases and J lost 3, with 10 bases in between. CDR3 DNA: TGTGCCAGTAGTAACGGCCGCCTCAATCAGCCCCAGCATTTT. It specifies CASSNGRLNQPQHF. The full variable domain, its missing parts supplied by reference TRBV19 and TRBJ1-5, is DGGITQSPKYLFRKEGQNVTLSCEQNLNHDAMYWYRQDPGQGLRLIYYSQIVNDFQKGDIAEGYSVSREKKESFPLTVTSAQKNPTAFYLCASSNGRLNQPQHFGDGTRLSIL.

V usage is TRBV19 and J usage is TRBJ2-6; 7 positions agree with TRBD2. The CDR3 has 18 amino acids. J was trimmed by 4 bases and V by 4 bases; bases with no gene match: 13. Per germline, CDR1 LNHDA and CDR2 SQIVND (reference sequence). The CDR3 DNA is TGTGCCAGTAGTAGCCGGGACTACTACCCGGCCGGGGCCAACGTCCTGACTTTC. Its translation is CASSSRDYYPAGANVLTF. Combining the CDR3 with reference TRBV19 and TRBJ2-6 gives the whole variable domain DGGITQSPKYLFRKEGQNVTLSCEQNLNHDAMYWYRQDPGQGLRLIYYSQIVNDFQKGDIAEGYSVSREKKESFPLTVTSAQKNPTAFYLCASSSRDYYPAGANVLTFGAGSRLTVL.

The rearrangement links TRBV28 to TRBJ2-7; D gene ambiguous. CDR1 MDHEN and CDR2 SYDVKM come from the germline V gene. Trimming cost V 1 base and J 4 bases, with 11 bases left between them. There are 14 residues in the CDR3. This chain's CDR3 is CASSLSGFRYEQYF. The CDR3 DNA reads TGTGCCAGCAGTTTATCCGGGTTTCGGTACGAGCAGTACTTC.

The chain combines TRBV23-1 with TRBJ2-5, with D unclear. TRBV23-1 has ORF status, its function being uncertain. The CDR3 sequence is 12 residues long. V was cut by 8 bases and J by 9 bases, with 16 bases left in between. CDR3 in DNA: TGCGCCAGCGGTAGGTCCCATAGAGCCCAGTACTTC. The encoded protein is CASGRSHRAQYF.

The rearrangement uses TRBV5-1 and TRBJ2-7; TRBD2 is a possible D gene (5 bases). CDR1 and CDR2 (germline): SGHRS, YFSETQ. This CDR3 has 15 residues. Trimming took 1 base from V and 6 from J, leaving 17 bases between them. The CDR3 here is CASSLISAGRGEQYF. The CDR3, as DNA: TGCGCCAGCAGCTTGATTTCTGCAGGACGGGGCGAGCAGTACTTC.

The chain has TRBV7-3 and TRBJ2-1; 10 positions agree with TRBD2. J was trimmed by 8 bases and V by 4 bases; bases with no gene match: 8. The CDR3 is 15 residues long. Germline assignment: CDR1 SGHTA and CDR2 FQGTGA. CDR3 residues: CASSWRSSGSYEQFF. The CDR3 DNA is TGTGCCAGCAGCTGGCGGTCTAGCGGGAGTTATGAGCAGTTCTTC.